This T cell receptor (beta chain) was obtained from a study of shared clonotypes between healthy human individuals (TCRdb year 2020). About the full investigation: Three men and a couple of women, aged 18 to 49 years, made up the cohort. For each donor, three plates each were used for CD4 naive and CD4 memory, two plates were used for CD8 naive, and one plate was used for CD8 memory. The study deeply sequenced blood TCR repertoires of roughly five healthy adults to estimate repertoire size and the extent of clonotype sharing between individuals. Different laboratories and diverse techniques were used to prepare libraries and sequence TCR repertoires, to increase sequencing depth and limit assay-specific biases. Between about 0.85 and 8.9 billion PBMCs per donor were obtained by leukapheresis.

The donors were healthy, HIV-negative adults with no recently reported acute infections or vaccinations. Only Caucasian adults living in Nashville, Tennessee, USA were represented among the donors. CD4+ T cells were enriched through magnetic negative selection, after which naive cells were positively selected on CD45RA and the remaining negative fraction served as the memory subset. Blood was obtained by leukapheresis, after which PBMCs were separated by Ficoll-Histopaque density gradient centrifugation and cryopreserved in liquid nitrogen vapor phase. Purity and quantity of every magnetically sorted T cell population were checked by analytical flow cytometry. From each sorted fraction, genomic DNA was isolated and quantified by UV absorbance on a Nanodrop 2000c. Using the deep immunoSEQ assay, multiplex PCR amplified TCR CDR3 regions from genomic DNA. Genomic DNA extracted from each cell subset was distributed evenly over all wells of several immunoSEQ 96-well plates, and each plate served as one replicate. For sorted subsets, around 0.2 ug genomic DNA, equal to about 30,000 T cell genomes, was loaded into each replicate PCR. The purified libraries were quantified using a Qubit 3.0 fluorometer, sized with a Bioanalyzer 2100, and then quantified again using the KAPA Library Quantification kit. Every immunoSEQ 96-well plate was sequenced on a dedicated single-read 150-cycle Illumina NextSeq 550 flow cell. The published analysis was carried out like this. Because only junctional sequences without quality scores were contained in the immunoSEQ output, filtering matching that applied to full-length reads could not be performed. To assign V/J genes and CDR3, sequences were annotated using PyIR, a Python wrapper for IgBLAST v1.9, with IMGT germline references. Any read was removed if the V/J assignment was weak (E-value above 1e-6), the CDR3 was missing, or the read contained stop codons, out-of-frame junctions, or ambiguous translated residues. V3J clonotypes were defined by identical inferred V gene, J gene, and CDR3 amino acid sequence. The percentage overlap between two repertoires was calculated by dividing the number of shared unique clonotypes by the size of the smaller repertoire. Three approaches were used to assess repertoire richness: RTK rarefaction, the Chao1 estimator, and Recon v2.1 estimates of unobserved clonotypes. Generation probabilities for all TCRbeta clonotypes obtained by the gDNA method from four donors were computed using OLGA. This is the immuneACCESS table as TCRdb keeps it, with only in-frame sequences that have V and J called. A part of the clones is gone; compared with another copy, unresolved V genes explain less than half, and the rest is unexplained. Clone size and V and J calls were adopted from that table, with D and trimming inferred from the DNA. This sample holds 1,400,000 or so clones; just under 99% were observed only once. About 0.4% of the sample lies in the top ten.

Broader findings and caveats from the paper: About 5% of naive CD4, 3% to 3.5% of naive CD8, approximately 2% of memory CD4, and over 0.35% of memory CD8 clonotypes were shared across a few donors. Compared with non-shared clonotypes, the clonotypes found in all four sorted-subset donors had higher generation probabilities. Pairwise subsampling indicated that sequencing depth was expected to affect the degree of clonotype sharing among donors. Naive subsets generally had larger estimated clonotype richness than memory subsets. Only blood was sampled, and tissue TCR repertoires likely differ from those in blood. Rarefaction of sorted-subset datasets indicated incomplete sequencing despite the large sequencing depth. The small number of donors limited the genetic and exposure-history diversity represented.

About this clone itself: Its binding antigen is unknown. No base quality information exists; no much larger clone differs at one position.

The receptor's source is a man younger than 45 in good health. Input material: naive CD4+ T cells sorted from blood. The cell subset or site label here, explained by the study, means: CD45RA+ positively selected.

DNA sequence: TGTGCCAGCAGTTACGATGACAGGGAGCCCGAAAAACTGTTTTTT. It is translated as CASSYDDREPEKLFF. The chain joins TRBV6-5 to TRBJ1-4; 7 central bases correspond to TRBD1. From its cysteine to its phenylalanine, the CDR3 spans 15 amino acids. Only the CDR3 part of the read is kept: 45 bases, read in frame from the first base. Reading the germline V gene gives CDR1 MNHEY and CDR2 SVGAGI. V is pruned by 2 bases and J by 8 bases, leaving 8 bases of the junction without a gene match.